This T cell receptor beta chain was identified during a study of control samples from healthy donors and cancer patients (dated by TCRdb to 2018 to 2021). Worth noting for this clone: What this receptor recognizes is not known. No much larger clonotype is one base removed from it; base qualities were not supplied.

There are 15 amino acids in the CDR3, from cysteine to phenylalanine inclusive. Of all the DNA, just the CDR3 is kept, 45 bases in frame from base 1. The germline V gene yields KGHSH for CDR1 and LQKENI for CDR2. The germline V end is reduced by 4 bases and the J end by 3 bases; junction bases left unmatched: 5. Library preparation used the immunoSEQ multiplex PCR assay. Held by TCRdb, this immuneACCESS table contains in-frame sequences only and omits some clones. Under half of the omission traces to an unresolved V gene where checked; the cause of the rest is unknown. This sample has 150,000 or so clones in its table, and roughly 94% of those were observed once. Of the sample, around 13% is held by the ten largest clones.

The chain employs TRBV18 and TRBJ1-2, with 10 bases matching TRBD1. This receptor was obtained from a man aged 40-55 years in good health. The sequenced material came from blood. This receptor carries the CDR3 CASSRGTGDYYGYTF. In nucleotides, the sequence is TGTGCCAGCTCACGCGGGACAGGGGATTACTATGGCTACACCTTC.